This TCR beta chain was recorded in a study of cytomegalovirus exposure and HLA in healthy donors. Though nominally healthy at sampling, donors likely had unrecorded immune exposures. Findings and limits, study-wide: Cytomegalovirus-associated status was assigned to 164 TCR beta chains.

With 60 Vbeta and 13 Jbeta primers, the PCR was carried out. Data came from immunoSEQ multiplex PCR; TCRdb stores just in-frame clones and leaves some out. The sample contains a few hundred thousand clones, around 86% of which appear only once. This clone was recorded once. The antigen is not known. Source material: PBMCs. The receptor was derived from a woman aged 50 to 60 in good health and CMV-seropositive.

CDR3 residues: CASSYLAGLRDYTF. The CDR3 DNA is TGTGCCAGCAGTTACCTCGCAGGGTTAAGGGACTACACCTTC. The chain carries TRBV6-5 and TRBJ1-2; tentatively, D is TRBD1 (5 bases). V was pared by 2 bases and J by 10 bases, with 17 bases between. The length of the CDR3 is 14 residues. Germline lookup yields CDR1 MNHEY and CDR2 SVGAGI.